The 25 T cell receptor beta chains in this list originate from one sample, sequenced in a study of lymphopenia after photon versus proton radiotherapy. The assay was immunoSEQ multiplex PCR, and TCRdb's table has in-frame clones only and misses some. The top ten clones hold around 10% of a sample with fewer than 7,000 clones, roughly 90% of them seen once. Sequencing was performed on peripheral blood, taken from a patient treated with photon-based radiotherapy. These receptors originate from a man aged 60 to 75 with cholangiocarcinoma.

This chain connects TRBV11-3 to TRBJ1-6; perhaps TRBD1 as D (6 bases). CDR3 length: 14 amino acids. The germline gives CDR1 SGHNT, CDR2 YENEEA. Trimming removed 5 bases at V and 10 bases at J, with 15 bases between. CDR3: CASSQQGEVSPLHF. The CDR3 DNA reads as TGTGCCAGCAGCCAACAGGGAGAGGTCTCACCCCTCCACTTT.

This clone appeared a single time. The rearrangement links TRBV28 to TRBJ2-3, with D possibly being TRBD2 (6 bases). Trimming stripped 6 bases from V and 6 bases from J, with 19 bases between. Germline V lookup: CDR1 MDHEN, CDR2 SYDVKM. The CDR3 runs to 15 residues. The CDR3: CASSHRDSRGDTQYF. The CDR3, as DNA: TGTGCCAGCAGCCACCGGGACTCCCGGGGTGATACGCAGTATTTT.

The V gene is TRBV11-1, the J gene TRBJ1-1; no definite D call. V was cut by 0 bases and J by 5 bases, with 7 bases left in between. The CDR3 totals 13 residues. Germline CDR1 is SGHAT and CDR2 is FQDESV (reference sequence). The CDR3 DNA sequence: TGTGCCAGCAGCTTAGCTTCCGGGACTGAAGCTTTCTTT. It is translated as CASSLASGTEAFF.

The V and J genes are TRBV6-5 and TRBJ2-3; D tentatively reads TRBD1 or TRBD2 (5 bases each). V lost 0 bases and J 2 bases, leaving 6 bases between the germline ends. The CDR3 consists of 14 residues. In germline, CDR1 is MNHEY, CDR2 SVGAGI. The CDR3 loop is CASSYSGDTDTQYF. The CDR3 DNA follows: TGTGCCAGCAGTTACTCGGGGGACACAGATACGCAGTATTTT.

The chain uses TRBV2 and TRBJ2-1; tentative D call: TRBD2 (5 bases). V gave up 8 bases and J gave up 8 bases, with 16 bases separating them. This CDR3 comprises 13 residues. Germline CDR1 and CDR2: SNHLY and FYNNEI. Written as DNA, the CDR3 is TGTGCCAGCGGGAGAGGTCGTTCTGATGAGCAGTTCTTC. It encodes CASGRGRSDEQFF.

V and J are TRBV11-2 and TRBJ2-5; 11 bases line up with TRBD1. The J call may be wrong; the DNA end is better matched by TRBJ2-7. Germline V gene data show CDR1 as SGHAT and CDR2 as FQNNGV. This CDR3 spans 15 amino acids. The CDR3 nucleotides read TGTGCCAGCGTACCGGGGCGCGGGACAGGGGGCGAGCAGTACTTC. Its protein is CASVPGRGTGGEQYF.

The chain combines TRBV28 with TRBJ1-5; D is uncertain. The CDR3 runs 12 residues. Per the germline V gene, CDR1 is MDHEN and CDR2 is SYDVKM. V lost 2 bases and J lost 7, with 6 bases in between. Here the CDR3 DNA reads TGTGCCAGCAGTTTACAGGTCCAGCCCCAGCATTTT. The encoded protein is CASSLQVQPQHF.

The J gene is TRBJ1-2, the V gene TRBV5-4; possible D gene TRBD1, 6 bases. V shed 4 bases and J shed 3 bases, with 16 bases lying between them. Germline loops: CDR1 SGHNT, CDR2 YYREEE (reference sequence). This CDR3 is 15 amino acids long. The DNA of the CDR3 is TGTGCCAGCAGCCGAGACCCGGGGGCAGACTATGGCTACACCTTC. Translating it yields CASSRDPGADYGYTF.

The chain's CDR3 is CASRRRSEKLFF. For the CDR3, the DNA is TGTGCCAGTAGGAGGAGGTCCGAAAAACTGTTTTTT. V is TRBV19 and J is TRBJ1-4, with D unresolved. The CDR3 length is 12 residues. CDR1 is LNHDA and CDR2 is SQIVND in the germline V gene (reference sequence). The V end lost 6 bases, the J end lost 8 bases, and 10 bases lay between the germline ends. The complete variable domain, with remaining parts taken from reference TRBV19 and TRBJ1-4, reads DGGITQSPKYLFRKEGQNVTLSCEQNLNHDAMYWYRQDPGQGLRLIYYSQIVNDFQKGDIAEGYSVSREKKESFPLTVTSAQKNPTAFYLCASRRRSEKLFFGSGTQLSVL.

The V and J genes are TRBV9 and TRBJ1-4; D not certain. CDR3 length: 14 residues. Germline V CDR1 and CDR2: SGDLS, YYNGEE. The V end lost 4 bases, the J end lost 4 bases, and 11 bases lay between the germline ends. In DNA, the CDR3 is TGTGCCAGCAGCCCACGGGCCTTTAATGAAAAACTGTTTTTT. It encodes CASSPRAFNEKLFF. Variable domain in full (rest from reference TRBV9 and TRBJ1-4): DSGVTQTPKHLITATGQRVTLRCSPRSGDLSVYWYQQSLDQGLQFLIQYYNGEERAKGNILERFSAQQFPDLHSELNLSSLELGDSALYFCASSPRAFNEKLFFGSGTQLSVL.

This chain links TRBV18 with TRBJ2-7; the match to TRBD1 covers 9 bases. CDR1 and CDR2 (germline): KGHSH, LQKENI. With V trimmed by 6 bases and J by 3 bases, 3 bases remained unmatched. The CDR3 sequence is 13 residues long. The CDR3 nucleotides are TGTGCCAGCTCGACGACAGGGGGCTACGAGCAGTACTTC. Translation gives CASSTTGGYEQYF.

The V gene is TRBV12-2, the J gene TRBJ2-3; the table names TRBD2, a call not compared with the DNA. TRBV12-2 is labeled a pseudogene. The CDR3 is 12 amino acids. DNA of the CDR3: TGTGCCAGCAGCGCTAGCACAGATACGCAGTATTTT. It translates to CASSASTDTQYF.

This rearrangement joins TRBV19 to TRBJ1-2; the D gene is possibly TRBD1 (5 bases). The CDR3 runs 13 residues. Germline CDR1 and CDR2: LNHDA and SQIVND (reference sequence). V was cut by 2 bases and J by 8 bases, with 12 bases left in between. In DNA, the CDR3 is TGTGCCAGTAGTATAATCAGGGAGCACGGCTACACCTTC. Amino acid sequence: CASSIIREHGYTF.

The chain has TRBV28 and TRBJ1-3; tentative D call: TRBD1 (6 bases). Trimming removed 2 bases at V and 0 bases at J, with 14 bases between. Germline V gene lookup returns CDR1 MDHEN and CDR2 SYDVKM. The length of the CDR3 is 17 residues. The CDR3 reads CASSLPRGASSGNTIYF. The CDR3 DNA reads TGTGCCAGCAGTTTACCCCGGGGGGCCAGCTCTGGAAACACCATATATTTT.

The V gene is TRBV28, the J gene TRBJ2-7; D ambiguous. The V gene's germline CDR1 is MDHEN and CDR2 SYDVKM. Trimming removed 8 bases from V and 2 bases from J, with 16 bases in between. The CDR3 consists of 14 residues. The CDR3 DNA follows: TGTGCCAGCGGTTCCCCTACCCCCCCCTACGAGCAGTACTTC. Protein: CASGSPTPPYEQYF. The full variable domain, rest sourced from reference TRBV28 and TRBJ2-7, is DVKVTQSSRYLVKRTGEKVFLECVQDMDHENMFWYRQDPGLGLRLIYFSYDVKMKEKGDIPEGYSVSREKKERFSLILESASTNQTSMYLCASGSPTPPYEQYFGPGTRLTVT.

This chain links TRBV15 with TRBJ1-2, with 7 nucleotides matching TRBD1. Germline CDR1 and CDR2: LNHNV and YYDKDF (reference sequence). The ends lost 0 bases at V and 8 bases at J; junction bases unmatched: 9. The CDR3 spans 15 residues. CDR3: CATSRDRVTGLGYTF. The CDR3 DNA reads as TGTGCCACCAGCAGAGATCGGGTGACAGGGCTAGGCTACACCTTC.

This CDR3 is CASSHKQGLNTGELFF. CDR3 nucleotides: TGTGCCAGCAGCCACAAACAGGGGTTGAACACCGGGGAGCTGTTTTTT. The chain combines TRBV13 with TRBJ2-2; 7 bases are shared with TRBD1. Germline CDR1 reads PRHDT; CDR2 reads FYEKMQ (reference sequence). The CDR3 extends over 16 amino acids. J was trimmed by 1 base and V by 5 bases; bases with no gene match: 7.

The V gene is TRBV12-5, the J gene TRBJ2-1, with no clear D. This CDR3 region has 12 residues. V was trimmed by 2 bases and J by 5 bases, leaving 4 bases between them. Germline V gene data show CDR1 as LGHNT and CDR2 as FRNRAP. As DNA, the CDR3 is TGTGCTAGTGGTTTGTACGACAATGAGCAGTTCTTC. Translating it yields CASGLYDNEQFF.

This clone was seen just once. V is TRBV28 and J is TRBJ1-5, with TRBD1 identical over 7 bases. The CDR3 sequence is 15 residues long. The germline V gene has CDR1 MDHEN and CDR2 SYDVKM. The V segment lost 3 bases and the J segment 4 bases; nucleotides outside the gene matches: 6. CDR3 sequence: CASSFPHRGNQPQHF. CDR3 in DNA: TGTGCCAGCAGTTTTCCACACAGGGGAAATCAGCCCCAGCATTTT.

CDR3 amino acids: CASNIRPTGELFF. The CDR3 nucleotides are TGTGCCAGCAACATCCGACCCACCGGGGAGCTGTTTTTT. The V and J genes are TRBV2 and TRBJ2-2, with unresolved D. The V gene's germline CDR1 is SNHLY and CDR2 FYNNEI. V was pared by 7 bases and J by 4 bases, with 10 bases between. This CDR3 has 13 amino acids.

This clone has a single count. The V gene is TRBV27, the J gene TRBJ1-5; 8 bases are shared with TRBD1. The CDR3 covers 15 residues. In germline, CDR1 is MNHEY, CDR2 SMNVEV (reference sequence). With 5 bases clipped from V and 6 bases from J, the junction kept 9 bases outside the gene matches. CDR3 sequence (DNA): TGTGCCAGCAGTCCTGAGACAGGGGATGGTCAGCCCCAGCATTTT. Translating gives CASSPETGDGQPQHF.

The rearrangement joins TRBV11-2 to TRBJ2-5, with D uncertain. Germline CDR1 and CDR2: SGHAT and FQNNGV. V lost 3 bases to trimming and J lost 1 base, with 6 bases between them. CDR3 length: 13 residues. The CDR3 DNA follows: TGTGCCAGCAGCTTGCCGGGCCAAGAGACCCAGTACTTC. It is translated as CASSLPGQETQYF.

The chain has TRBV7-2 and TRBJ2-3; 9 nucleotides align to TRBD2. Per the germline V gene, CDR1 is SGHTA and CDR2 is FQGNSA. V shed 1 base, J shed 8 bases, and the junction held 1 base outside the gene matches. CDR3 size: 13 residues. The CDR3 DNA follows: TGTGCCAGCAGCTTAGAGACTAGCGGTACGCAGTATTTT. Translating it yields CASSLETSGTQYF.

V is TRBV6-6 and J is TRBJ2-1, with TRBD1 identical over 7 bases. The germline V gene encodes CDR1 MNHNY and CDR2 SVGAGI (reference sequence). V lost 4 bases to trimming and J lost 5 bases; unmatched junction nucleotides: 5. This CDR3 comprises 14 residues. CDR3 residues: CASSSRQGDNEQFF. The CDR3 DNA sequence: TGTGCCAGCAGTTCCCGACAGGGAGACAATGAGCAGTTCTTC.

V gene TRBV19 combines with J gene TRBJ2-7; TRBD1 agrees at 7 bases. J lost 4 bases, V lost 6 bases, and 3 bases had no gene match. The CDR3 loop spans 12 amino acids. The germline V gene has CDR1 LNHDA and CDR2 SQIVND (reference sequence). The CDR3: CASSGTEYEQYF. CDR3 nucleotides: TGTGCCAGTAGCGGGACAGAATACGAGCAGTACTTC. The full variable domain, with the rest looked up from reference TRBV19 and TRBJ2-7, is DGGITQSPKYLFRKEGQNVTLSCEQNLNHDAMYWYRQDPGQGLRLIYYSQIVNDFQKGDIAEGYSVSREKKESFPLTVTSAQKNPTAFYLCASSGTEYEQYFGPGTRLTVT.